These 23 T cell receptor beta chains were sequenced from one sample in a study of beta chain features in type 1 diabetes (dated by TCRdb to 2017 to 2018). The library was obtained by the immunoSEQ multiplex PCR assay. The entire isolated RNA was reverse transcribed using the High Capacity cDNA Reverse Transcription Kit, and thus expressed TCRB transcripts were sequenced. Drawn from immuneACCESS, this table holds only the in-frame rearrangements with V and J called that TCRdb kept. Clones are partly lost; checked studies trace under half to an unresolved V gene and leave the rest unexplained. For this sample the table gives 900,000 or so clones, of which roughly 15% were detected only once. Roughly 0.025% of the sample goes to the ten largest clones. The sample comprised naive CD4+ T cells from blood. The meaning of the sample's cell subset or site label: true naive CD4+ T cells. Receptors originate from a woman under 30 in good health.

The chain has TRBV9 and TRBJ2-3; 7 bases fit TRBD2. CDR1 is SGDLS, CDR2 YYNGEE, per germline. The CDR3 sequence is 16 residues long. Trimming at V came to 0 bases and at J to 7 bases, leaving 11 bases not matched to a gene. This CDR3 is CASSVGPAGSENTQYF. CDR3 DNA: TGTGCCAGCAGCGTAGGCCCAGCGGGATCAGAAAATACGCAGTATTTT. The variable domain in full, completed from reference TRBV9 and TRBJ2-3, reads DSGVTQTPKHLITATGQRVTLRCSPRSGDLSVYWYQQSLDQGLQFLIQYYNGEERAKGNILERFSAQQFPDLHSELNLSSLELGDSALYFCASSVGPAGSENTQYFGPGTRLTVL.

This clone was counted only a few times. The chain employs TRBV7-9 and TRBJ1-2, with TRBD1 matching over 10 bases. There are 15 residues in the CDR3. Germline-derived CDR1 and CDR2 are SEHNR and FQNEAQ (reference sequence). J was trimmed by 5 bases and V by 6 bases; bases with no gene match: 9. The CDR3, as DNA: TGTGCCAGCAGTTACCACGGACAGGGGGATTATGGCTACACCTTC. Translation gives CASSYHGQGDYGYTF.

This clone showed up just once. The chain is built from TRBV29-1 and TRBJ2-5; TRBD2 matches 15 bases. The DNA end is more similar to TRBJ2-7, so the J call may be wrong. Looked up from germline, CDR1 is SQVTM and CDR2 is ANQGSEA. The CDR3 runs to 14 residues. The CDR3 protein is CSVSGLAGGYEQYF. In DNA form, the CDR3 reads TGCAGCGTTTCGGGACTAGCGGGGGGATACGAGCAGTACTTC.

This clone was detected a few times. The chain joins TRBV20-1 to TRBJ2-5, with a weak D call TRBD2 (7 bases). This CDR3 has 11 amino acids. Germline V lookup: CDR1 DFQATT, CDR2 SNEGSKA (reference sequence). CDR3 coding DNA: TGCAGCTCGTCCAGGCGGGGGCCCCAGTACTTC. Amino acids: CSSSRRGPQYF.

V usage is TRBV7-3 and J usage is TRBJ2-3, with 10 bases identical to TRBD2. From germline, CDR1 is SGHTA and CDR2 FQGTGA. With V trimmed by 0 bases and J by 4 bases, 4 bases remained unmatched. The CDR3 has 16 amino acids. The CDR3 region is CASSLTTAGGADTQYF. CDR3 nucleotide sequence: TGTGCCAGCAGCTTAACCACAGCGGGAGGGGCAGATACGCAGTATTTT.

DNA for the CDR3: TGTGCCAGCAGAATAGGCAGCTCCTACGAGCAGTACTTC. Protein: CASRIGSSYEQYF. V and J are TRBV5-5 and TRBJ2-7; D remains ambiguous. The CDR3 totals 13 residues. Germline V CDR1 and CDR2: SGHKS, YYEKEE (reference sequence). The V end lost 5 bases, the J end lost 0 bases, and 9 bases lay between the germline ends.

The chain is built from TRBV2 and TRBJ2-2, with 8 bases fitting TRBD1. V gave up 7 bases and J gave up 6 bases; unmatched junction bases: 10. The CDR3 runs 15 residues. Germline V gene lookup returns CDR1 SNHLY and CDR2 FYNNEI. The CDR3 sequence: CASKPTGEYSGELFF. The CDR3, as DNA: TGTGCCAGCAAACCGACAGGGGAATATTCCGGGGAGCTGTTTTTT.

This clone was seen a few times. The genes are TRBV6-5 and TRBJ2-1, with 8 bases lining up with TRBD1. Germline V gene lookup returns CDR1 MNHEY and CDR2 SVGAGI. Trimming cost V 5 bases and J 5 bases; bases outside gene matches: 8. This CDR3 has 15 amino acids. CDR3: CASSGGWTGNNEQFF. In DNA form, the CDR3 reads TGTGCCAGCAGTGGGGGTTGGACAGGGAACAATGAGCAGTTCTTC.

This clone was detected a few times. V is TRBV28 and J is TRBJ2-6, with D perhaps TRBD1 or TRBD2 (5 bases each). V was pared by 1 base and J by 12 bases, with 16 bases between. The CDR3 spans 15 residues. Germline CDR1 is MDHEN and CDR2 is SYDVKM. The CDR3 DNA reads TGTGCCAGCAGTTTATTGGGGACCTTTTCCCCCGTCCTGACTTTC. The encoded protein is CASSLLGTFSPVLTF.

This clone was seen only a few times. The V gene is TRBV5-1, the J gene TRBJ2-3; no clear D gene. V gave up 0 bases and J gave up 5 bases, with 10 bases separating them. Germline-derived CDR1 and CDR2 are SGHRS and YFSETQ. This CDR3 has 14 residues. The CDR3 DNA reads TGCGCCAGCAGCTTGGAAAGGGTGATAGATACGCAGTATTTT. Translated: CASSLERVIDTQYF.

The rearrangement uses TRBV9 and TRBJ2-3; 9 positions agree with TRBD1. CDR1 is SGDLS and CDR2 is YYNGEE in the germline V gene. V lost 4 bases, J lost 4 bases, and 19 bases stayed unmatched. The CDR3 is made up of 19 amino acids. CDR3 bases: TGTGCCAGCAGCTCGCGGATAACTCTGGACAGGGGTGGGGCAGATACGCAGTATTTT. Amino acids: CASSSRITLDRGGADTQYF.

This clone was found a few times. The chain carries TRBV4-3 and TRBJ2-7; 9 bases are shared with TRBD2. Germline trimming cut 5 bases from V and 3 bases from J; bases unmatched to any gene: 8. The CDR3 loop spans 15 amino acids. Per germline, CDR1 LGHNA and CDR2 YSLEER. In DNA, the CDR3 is TGCGCCAGCAGCTTAACGGCTAGCGGGGTCTACGAGCAGTACTTC. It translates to CASSLTASGVYEQYF.

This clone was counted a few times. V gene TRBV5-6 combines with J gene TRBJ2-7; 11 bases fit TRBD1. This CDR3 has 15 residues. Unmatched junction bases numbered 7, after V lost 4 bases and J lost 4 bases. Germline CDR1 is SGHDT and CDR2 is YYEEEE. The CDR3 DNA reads TGTGCCAGCAGCCCAAGGACAGGGGGCCTGTACGAGCAGTACTTC. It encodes CASSPRTGGLYEQYF.

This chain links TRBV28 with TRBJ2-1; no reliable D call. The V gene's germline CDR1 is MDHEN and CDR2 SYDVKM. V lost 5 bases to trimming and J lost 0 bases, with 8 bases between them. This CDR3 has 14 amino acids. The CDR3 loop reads CASSLLFSYNEQFF. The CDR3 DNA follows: TGTGCCAGCAGTCTCTTATTCTCCTACAATGAGCAGTTCTTC.

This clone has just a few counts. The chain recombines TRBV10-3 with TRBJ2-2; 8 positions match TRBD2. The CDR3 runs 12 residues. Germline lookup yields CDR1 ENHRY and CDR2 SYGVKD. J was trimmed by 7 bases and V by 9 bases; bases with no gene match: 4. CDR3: CAMDSGVGELFF. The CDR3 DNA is TGTGCCATGGATAGCGGGGTCGGGGAGCTGTTTTTT.

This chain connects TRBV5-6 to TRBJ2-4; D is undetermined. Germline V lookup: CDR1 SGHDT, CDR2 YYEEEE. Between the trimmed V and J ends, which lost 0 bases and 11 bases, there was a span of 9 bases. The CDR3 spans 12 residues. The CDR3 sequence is CASSLAQSFQYF. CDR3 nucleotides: TGTGCCAGCAGCTTGGCACAGTCTTTTCAGTACTTC.

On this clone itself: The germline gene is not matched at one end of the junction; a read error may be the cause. The CDR3 here is CASSLTSNNEQFF. In DNA form, the CDR3 reads TGTGCTAGCAGCTTAACCTCCAACAATGAGCAGTTCTTC. This sequence joins TRBV7-7 and TRBJ2-1; no clear D. This CDR3 has 13 amino acids. The germline V gene has CDR1 SSHAT and CDR2 FNYEAQ (reference sequence).

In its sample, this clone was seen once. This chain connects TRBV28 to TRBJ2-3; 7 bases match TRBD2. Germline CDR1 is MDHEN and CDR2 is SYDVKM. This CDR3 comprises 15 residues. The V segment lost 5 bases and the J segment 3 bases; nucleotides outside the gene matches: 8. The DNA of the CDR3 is TGTGCCAGCAGTCCCAGCGGGAAAGGAACAGATACGCAGTATTTT. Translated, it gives CASSPSGKGTDTQYF.

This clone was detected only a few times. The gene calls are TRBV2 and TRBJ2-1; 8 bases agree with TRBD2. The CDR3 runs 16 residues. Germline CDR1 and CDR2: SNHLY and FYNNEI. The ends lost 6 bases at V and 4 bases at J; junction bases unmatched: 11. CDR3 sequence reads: CASRPKLAATYNEQFF. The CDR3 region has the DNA TGTGCCAGCAGACCCAAACTAGCGGCAACATACAATGAGCAGTTCTTC. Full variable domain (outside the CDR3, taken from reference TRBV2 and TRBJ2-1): EPEVTQTPSHQVTQMGQEVILRCVPISNHLYFYWYRQILGQKVEFLVSFYNNEISEKSEIFDDQFSVERPDGSNFTLKIRSTKLEDSAMYFCASRPKLAATYNEQFFGPGTRLTVL.

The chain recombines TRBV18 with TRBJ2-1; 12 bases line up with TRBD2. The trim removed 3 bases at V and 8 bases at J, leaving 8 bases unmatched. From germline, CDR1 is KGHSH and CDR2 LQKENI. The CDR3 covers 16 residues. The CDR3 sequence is CASSPSLAGGPHEQFF. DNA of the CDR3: TGTGCCAGCTCACCCTCCCTAGCGGGAGGGCCGCATGAGCAGTTCTTC.

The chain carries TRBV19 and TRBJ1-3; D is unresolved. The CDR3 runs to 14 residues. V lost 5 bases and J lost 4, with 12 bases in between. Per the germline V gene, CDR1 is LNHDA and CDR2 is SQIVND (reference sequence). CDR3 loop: CASSLIPRGNTIYF. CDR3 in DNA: TGTGCCAGTAGTCTGATCCCGCGGGGAAACACCATATATTTT.

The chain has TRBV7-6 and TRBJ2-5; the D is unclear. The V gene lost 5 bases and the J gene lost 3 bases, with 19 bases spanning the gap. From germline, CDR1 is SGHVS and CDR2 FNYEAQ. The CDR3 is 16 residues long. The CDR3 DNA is TGTGCCAGCAGCGCAGCCCTAAGAACCACAAAAGAGACCCAGTACTTC. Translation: CASSAALRTTKETQYF.

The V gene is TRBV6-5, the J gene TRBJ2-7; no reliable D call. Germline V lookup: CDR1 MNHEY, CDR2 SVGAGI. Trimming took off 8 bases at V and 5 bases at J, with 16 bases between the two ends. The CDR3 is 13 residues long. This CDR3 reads CASRRKGQNEQYF. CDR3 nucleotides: TGTGCCAGCCGGAGAAAAGGGCAGAACGAGCAGTACTTC.